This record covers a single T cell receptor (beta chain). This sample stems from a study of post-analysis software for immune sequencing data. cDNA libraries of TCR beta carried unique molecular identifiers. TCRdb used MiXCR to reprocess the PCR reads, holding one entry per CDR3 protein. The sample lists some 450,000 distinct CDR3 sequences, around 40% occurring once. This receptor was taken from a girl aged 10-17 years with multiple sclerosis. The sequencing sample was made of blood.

The CDR3 is CASSLAVSAGGDEQFF. In DNA, the CDR3 is TGCGCCAGCAGCTTGGCCGTTTCTGCAGGGGGCGATGAGCAGTTCTTC. The J gene is TRBJ2-1, the V gene TRBV5-1, with TRBD1 matching 8 bases. The germline V gene has CDR1 SGHRS and CDR2 YFSETQ. The CDR3 totals 16 residues. Trimming took 0 bases from V and 8 from J; bases not matched to a gene: 10.